This entry is about one T cell receptor (beta chain). Antigen unknown. Target depth was 1 in 200,000 to 1 in 1 million T cells, about 10x per clonotype. TCRdb's table, derived via immunoSEQ multiplex PCR, lists solely in-frame clones and lacks some. This sample yields roughly 300,000 clones, of which roughly four fifths are seen a single time; 5.6% belongs to the top ten. The source of the sample is a study of cytotoxic CD8 clonotypes in ibrutinib-treated CLL. Overall study findings and caveats: Clonality increased at ibrutinib response, then returned toward baseline at progression.

From cryopreserved PBMCs came approximately 1.9 micrograms of genomic DNA used for TCR beta libraries. The TCR comes from a human donor with chronic lymphocytic leukemia. Here the sequenced sample was PBMCs, taken at disease progression, from a patient treated with ibrutinib.

The CDR3 coding sequence is TGCGCCAGCCGAACGTGGGGGTTCCGCTACGAGCAGTACTTC. It yields the protein CASRTWGFRYEQYF. V usage is TRBV10-2 and J usage is TRBJ2-7; possibly TRBD1 or TRBD2 for D (5 bases each). The CDR3 is made up of 14 amino acids. Germline CDR1 is WSHSY and CDR2 is SAAADI. Between the trimmed V and J ends, which lost 8 bases and 3 bases, there was a span of 17 bases.